The sample holds one count of the clone carrying this T cell receptor (beta chain). Its antigen is unidentified. Trimming cost V 1 base and J 7 bases, with 11 bases left between them. This CDR3 comprises 12 residues. Germline V CDR1 and CDR2: GTSNPN, SVGIG (reference sequence). Sequenced by immunoSEQ multiplex PCR; TCRdb stores in-frame clones only, minus some. The sample has 35,000 to 45,000 clones; over 60% are singletons. The tumor samples were collected prior to definitive surgery or chemotherapy. The record originates from a study of high-grade serous ovarian cancer treatment subgroups. For the study at large: On average, 14,192 reads and under 9,000 unique TCR beta rearrangements were obtained per sample.

Study-level points and caveats: Higher neoantigen levels went with greater TCR clonal relatedness. Only CDR3 was analyzed; CDR1 and CDR2 were not. Repertoire similarity ranged roughly 0.095 to 0.8 between tumors of one patient.

Sequenced input: tumor tissue. This rearrangement joins TRBV30 to TRBJ2-7, with D tentatively TRBD1 (5 bases). The clonotype was recovered from a human donor with high-grade serous ovarian cancer. Here the CDR3 reads CAWSGAGQEQYF. The DNA of the CDR3 is TGTGCCTGGAGTGGGGCAGGGCAAGAGCAGTACTTC. Based on the CDR3 plus reference TRBV30 and TRBJ2-7, the full variable domain is SQTIHQWPATLVQPVGSPLSLECTVEGTSNPNLYWYRQAAGRGLQLLFYSVGIGQISSEVPQNLSASRPQDRQFILSSKKLLLSDSGFYLCAWSGAGQEQYFGPGTRLTVT.